What follows describes a single T cell receptor (beta chain). Its antigen is not known. This entry comes from a study of cytomegalovirus exposure and HLA in healthy donors. General observations from the study: The records held CMV serostatus as the only immune exposure information. Presence/absence analysis assumed near-uniform sequencing depth across donors.

Use of 60 Vbeta and 13 Jbeta primers characterized the PCR. The repertoire was sequenced with immunoSEQ multiplex PCR; TCRdb's copy has only in-frame clones and lacks some. The sample holds some 83,000 clones, 65% to 75% seen once. The J segment lost 7 bases and the V segment lost 3 bases, leaving 9 bases of the junction unmatched. Germline-derived CDR1 and CDR2 are SGHDN and FVKESK. This CDR3 is 16 amino acids long. This chain joins TRBV14 and TRBJ2-1; TRBD2 matches 10 bases. The clonotype originates from a man aged 60-69 years in good health and CMV-seronegative. Sequencing was performed on PBMCs. As DNA, the CDR3 is TGTGCCAGCAGCCAGCTTCTAGCGGGGGTATGGAATGAGCAGTTCTTC. It yields the protein CASSQLLAGVWNEQFF.